This entry features one T cell receptor beta chain sequence. This record comes from a study of blood T cell repertoires in COVID-19. Across the study: Researchers got acute and convalescent COVID-19 samples from the United States, Italy and Spain.

The CDR3 contains 13 residues. Germline CDR1 is MGHDK and CDR2 is SYGVNS. V dropped 6 bases and J dropped 4 bases, with 12 bases sitting between them. The table came from immunoSEQ multiplex PCR; TCRdb's copy has only in-frame clones and leaves some out. This sample carries 300,000 to 350,000 clones, more than 85% of them seen once, and the ten largest clones take 3.9%. A PCR-confirmed or clinician-diagnosed COVID-19 case had contacted exposed participants within 2 weeks of entry. This chain joins TRBV25-1 and TRBJ1-2; D perhaps matches TRBD1 (6 bases). The sequence came from a woman in her 30s who had been exposed to COVID-19. The sample consisted of PBMCs or T cells enriched from blood (not recorded which). The CDR3 DNA sequence: TGTGCCAGCAGGGCCGGACAGTCCTATGGCTACACCTTC. It encodes CASRAGQSYGYTF.